One sample yielded the 2 T cell receptor beta chains listed below, sequenced in a study of blood T cells in healthy people across ages. Combining a sample-barcoded 5' primer with a J-beta primer mix, a second PCR ran for 7 to 11 cycles. MiXCR, run by TCRdb on the 5' RACE reads, gives a single entry per CDR3 protein. The repertoire holds fewer than 2,000,000 distinct CDR3 sequences, approximately 40% seen once, with under 30% in the top ten. Input material: blood. Receptors were obtained from a human donor in good health.

This chain uses TRBV12-3 or TRBV12-4 with TRBJ1-2, with a tentative D call TRBD1 (5 bases). Trimming took off 6 bases at V and 4 bases at J, with 15 bases between the two ends. The CDR3 covers 14 residues. The CDR3 DNA follows: TGTGCCAGCAGCATAGGCCCCACAGGCTATGGCTACACCTTC. Its protein is CASSIGPTGYGYTF.

Comment on this clonotype: Sequence at one end of the junction differs from germline and may be a read error. The genes are TRBV9 and TRBJ1-1, with D hard to call. The CDR3 spans 13 residues. Germline loops: CDR1 SGDLS, CDR2 YYNGEE. The CDR3 spells CVSSPVSYSEAFF. The CDR3 DNA reads as TGTGTCAGCAGCCCGGTCAGTTATTCTGAAGCTTTCTTT. The whole variable domain, remainder taken from reference TRBV9 and TRBJ1-1, is DSGVTQTPKHLITATGQRVTLRCSPRSGDLSVYWYQQSLDQGLQFLIQYYNGEERAKGNILERFSAQQFPDLHSELNLSSLELGDSALYFCVSSPVSYSEAFFGQGTRLTVV.